This T cell receptor beta chain appears in the sequencing data of a study of blood T cell repertoires in COVID-19. V shed 0 bases and J 1 base; nucleotides not matched to a gene: 1. Germline values: CDR1 SGHVS, CDR2 FQNEAQ. The CDR3 runs 15 residues. Original data processing: Quantification of nucleated cells was approximated via reference gene primer amplification. Only in-frame clones appear in the TCRdb table, and some are missing; sequencing was by immunoSEQ multiplex PCR. From that table come the V and J calls and clone size; the DNA was used to work out D and trimming. The sample has about 240,000 clones, roughly 85% seen once.

This chain links TRBV7-8 with TRBJ2-7; 9 bases match TRBD1. Material: peripheral blood. The receptor's source is a man aged 45-65 years with COVID-19, enrolled during active disease. CDR3 amino acids: CASSLAGQGSYEQYF. The CDR3 region has the DNA TGTGCCAGCAGCTTAGCGGGACAGGGATCCTACGAGCAGTACTTC.